The text below deals with one TCR beta chain. Sampling of alopecia areata patients yielded lesional scalp punch biopsies as well as peripheral blood. CDR1 is MNHEY, CDR2 SMNVEV, per germline (reference sequence). CDR3 size: 16 residues. The J segment lost 7 bases and the V segment lost 5 bases, leaving 14 bases of the junction unmatched. The sample is drawn from a study of CD8+ T cells in alopecia areata. TCR sequencing used cDNA made by reverse transcription of extracted RNA. The data were produced by immunoSEQ multiplex PCR, yet TCRdb's version contains in-frame clones alone and is incomplete. Of fewer than 40,000 clones listed, about two thirds are singletons.

Material for sequencing was NKG2D-high CD8+ T cells sorted from blood. This chain joins TRBV27 and TRBJ2-7; TRBD1 agrees at 10 bases. This sequence was found in a human donor with alopecia areata. In nucleotides, the CDR3 is TGTGCCAGCAGTCACCGGACAGGGGGGGCGGTGGGAGAGCAGTACTTC. Translation: CASSHRTGGAVGEQYF.